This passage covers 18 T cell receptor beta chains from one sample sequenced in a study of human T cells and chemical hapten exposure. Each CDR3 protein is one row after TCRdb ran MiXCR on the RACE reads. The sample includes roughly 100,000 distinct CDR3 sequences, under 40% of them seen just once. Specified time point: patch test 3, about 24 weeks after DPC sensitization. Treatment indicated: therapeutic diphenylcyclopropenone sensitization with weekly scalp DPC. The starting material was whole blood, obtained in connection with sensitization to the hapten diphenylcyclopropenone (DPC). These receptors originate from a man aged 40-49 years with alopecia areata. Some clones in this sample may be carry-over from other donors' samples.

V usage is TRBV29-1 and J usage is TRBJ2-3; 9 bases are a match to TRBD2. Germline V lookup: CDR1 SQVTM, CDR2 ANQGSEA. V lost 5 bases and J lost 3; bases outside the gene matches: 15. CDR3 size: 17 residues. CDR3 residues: CSVYRAGGPGGTDTQYF. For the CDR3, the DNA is TGCAGCGTTTATAGGGCGGGAGGGCCAGGTGGTACAGATACGCAGTATTTT.

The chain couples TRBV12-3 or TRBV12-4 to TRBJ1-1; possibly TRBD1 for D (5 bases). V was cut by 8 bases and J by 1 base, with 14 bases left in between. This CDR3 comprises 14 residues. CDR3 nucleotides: TGTGCCAGCGGGACCCGGGGCCCGAACACTGAAGCTTTCTTT. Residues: CASGTRGPNTEAFF.

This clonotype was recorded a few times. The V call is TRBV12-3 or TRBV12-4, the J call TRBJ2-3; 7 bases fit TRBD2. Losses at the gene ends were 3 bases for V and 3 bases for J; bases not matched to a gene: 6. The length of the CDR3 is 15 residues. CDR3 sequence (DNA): TGTGCCAGCAGTTTCCGCGGGAGCTTTACAGATACGCAGTATTTT. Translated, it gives CASSFRGSFTDTQYF.

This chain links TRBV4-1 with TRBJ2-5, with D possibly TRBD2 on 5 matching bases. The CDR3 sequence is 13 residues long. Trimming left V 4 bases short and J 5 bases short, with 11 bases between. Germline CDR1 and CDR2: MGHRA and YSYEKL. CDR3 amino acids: CASSPLKRETQYF. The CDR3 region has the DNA TGCGCCAGCAGCCCTCTAAAGCGGGAGACCCAGTACTTC.

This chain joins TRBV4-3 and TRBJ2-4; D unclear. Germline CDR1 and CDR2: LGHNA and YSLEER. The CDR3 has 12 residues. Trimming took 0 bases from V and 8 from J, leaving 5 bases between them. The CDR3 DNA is TGCGCCAGCAGCCAAGATGGGTACATTCAGTACTTC. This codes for CASSQDGYIQYF.

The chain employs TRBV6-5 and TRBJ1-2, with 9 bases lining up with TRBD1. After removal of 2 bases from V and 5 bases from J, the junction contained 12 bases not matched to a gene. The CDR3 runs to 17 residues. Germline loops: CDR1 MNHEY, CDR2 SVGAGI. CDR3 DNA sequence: TGTGCCAGCAGTTACACCGACAGGGGGAGACCCCCATATGGCTACACCTTC. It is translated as CASSYTDRGRPPYGYTF.

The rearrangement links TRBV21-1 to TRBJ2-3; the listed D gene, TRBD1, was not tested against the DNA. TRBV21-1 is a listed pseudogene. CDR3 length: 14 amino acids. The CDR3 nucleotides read TGTGCCAGGGCACCCTGGACCGACACAGATACGCAGTATTTT. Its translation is CARAPWTDTDTQYF.

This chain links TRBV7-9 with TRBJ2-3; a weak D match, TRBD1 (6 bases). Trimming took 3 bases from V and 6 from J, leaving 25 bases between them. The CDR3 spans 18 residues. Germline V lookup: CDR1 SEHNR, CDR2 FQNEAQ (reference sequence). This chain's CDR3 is CASSFAQGVGRSRDTQYF. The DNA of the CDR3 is TGTGCCAGCAGCTTCGCACAGGGTGTTGGTCGGTCTAGGGATACGCAGTATTTT.

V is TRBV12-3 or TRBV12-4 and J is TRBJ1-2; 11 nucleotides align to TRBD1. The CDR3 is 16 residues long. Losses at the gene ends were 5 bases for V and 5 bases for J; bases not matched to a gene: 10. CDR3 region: CASSNSGQGARYGYTF. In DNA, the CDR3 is TGTGCCAGCAGTAACTCCGGACAGGGGGCGAGATATGGCTACACCTTC.

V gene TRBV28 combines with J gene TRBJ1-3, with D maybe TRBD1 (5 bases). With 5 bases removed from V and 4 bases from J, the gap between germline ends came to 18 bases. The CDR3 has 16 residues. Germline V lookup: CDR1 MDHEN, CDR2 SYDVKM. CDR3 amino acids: CASSLIRGDPGNTIYF. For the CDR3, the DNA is TGTGCCAGCAGTCTGATCCGGGGCGATCCCGGAAACACCATATATTTT.

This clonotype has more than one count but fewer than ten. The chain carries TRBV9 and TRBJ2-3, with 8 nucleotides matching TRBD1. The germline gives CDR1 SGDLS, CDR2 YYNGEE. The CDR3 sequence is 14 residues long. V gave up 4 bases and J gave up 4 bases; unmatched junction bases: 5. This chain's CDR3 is CASSLGQGPDTQYF. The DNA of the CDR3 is TGTGCCAGCAGCCTCGGACAGGGCCCAGATACGCAGTATTTT.

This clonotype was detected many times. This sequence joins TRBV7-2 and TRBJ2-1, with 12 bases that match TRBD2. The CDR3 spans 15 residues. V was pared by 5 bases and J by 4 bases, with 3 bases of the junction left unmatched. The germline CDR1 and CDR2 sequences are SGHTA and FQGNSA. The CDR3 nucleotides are TGTGCCAGCAGCCCTGGACTAGCGGGATACAATGAGCAGTTCTTC. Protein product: CASSPGLAGYNEQFF.

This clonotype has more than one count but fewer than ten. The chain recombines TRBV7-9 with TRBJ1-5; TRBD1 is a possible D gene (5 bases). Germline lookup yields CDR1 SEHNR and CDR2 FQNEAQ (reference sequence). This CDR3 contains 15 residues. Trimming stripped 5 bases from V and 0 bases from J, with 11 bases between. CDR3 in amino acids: CASSPGPHSNQPQHF. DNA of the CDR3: TGTGCCAGCAGCCCGGGACCCCATAGCAATCAGCCCCAGCATTTT.

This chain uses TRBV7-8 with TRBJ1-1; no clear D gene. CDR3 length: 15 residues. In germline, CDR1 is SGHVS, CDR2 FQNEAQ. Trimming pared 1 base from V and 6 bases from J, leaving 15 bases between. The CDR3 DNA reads TGTGCCAGCAGCTTAGTGGTTTGGGGAGGGTCTGAAGCTTTCTTT. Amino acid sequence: CASSLVVWGGSEAFF.

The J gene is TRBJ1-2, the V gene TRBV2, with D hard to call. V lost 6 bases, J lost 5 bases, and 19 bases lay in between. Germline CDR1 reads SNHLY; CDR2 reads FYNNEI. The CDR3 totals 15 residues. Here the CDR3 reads CASSTNKYDMYGYTF. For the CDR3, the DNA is TGTGCCAGCAGCACTAATAAGTATGATATGTATGGCTACACCTTC.

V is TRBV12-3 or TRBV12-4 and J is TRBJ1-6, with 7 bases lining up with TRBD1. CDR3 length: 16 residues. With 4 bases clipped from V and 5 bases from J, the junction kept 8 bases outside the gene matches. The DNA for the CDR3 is TGTGCCAGCAGTTCAGGGGGACGGAACAATAATTCACCCCTCCACTTT. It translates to CASSSGGRNNNSPLHF.

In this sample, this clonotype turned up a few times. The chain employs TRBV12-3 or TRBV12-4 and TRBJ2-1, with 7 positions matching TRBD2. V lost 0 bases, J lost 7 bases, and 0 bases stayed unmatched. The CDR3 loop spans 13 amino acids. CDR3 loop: CASSLARGNEQFF. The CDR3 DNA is TGTGCCAGCAGTTTAGCGCGGGGGAATGAGCAGTTCTTC.

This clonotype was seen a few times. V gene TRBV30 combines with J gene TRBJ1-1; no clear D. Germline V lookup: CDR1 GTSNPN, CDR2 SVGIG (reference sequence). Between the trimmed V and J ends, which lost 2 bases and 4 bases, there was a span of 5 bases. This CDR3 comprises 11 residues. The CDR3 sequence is CAWSPLTEAFF. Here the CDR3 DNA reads TGTGCCTGGAGTCCTCTCACTGAAGCTTTCTTT.